This T cell receptor (beta chain) was identified during a study of blood T cell repertoires in COVID-19. Study details: COVID-19 samples from acute and convalescent phases originated in the United States, Italy and Spain. Sources were T cells, B-cell-depleted T cells, or PBMCs; the material itself was cDNA or gDNA.

Followed longitudinally, the Seattle patients had been enrolled during active infection. Source study methods: Reference gene primer amplification gave estimated nucleated cell counts. Sequenced by immunoSEQ multiplex PCR; TCRdb stores in-frame clones only, minus some. That table is the source of V, J and clone size, and D and trimming were worked out from the DNA. Among some 400,000 clones listed, more than 75% were seen once. The CDR3 totals 11 residues. V dropped 3 bases and J dropped 9 bases, with 7 bases sitting between them. Germline-derived CDR1 and CDR2 are SGHRS and YFSETQ. Specimen: peripheral blood. V is TRBV5-1 and J is TRBJ2-1, with D perhaps matching TRBD2 (6 bases). The receptor's source is a woman aged 25 to 39 with COVID-19, enrolled during active disease. The CDR3 reads CASSYGGEQFF. The CDR3 DNA is TGCGCCAGCAGCTACGGGGGTGAGCAGTTCTTC. Full variable domain (missing parts from reference TRBV5-1 and TRBJ2-1): KAGVTQTPRYLIKTRGQQVTLSCSPISGHRSVSWYQQTPGQGLQFLFEYFSETQRNKGNFPGRFSGRQFSNSRSEMNVSTLELGDSALYLCASSYGGEQFFGPGTRLTVL.